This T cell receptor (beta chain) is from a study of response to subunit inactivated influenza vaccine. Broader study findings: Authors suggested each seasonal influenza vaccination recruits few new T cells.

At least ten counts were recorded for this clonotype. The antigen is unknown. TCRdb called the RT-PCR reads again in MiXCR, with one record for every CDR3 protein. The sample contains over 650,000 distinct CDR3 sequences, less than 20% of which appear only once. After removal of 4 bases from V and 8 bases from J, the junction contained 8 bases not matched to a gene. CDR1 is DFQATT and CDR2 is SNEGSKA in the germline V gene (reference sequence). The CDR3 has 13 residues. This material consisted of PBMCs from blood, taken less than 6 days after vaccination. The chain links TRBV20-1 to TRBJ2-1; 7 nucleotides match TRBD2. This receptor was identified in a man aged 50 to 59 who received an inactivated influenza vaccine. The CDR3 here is CSAISGGSDEQFF. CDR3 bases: TGCAGTGCTATTTCGGGGGGAAGTGATGAGCAGTTCTTC.